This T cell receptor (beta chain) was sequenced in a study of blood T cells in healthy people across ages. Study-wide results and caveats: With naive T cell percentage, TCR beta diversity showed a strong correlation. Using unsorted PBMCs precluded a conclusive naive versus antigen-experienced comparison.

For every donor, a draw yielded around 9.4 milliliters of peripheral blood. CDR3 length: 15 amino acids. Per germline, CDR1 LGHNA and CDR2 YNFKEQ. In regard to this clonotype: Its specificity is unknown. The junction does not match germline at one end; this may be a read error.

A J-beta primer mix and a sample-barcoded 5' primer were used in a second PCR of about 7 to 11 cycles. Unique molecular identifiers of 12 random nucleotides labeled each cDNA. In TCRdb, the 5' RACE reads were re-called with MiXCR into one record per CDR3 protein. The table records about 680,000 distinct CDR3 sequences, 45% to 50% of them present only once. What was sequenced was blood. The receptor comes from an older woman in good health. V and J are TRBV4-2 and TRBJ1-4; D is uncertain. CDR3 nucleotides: TGTGCCGGCAGCAGCCAGGTAGCAACTAATGAAAAACTGTTTTTT. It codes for CAGSSQVATNEKLFF.